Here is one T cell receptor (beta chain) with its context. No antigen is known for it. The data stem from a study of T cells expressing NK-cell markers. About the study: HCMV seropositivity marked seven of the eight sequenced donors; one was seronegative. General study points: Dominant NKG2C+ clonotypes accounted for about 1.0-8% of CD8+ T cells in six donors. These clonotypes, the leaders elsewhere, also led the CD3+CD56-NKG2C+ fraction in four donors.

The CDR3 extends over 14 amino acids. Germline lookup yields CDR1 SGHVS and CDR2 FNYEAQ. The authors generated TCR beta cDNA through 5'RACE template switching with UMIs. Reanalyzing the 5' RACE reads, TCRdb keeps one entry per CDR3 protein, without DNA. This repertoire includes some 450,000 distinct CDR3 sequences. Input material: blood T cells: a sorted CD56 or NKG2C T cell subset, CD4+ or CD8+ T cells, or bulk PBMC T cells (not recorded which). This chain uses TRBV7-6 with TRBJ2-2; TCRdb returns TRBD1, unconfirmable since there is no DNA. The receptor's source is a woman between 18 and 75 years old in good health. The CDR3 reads CASSNVAGAGELFF. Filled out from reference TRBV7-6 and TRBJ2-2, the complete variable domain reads GAGVSQSPRYKVTKRGQDVALRCDPISGHVSLYWYRQALGQGPEFLTYFNYEAQQDKSGLPNDRFSAERPEGSISTLTIQRTEQRDSAMYRCASSNVAGAGELFFGEGSRLTVL.